These T cell receptor beta chains were read from a single sample in a study of shared clonotypes between healthy human individuals. Sequenced by immunoSEQ multiplex PCR; TCRdb stores in-frame clones only, minus some. The sample has around 510,000 clones, about 96% seen once. Source material: naive CD4+ T cells sorted from blood. The source of these receptors is a young woman in good health. Each CDR3 is given with its conserved first and last residue. D genes are given only for firm matches. Expanded clones are given a class, and other clones once, few, many or no size at all.

clone size: NA; D gene: NA; J gene: TRBJ2-7; V gene: TRBV2; CDR3 DNA: TGTGCCAGCGAGAACAGAGCCATGTCCTACGAGCAGTACTTC; CDR3 protein: CASENRAMSYEQYF
clone size: NA; D gene: NA; J gene: TRBJ1-3; V gene: TRBV2; CDR3 DNA: TGTGCCAGCAGTGACTTTGGAAACACCATATATTTT; CDR3 protein: CASSDFGNTIYF
clone size: NA; D gene: NA; J gene: TRBJ2-7; V gene: TRBV27; CDR3 DNA: TGTGCCAGCAGTTTTTCTCTAGGGTACGAGCAGTACTTC; CDR3 protein: CASSFSLGYEQYF
clone size: once; D gene: TRBD1; J gene: TRBJ2-7; V gene: TRBV28; CDR3 DNA: TGTGCCAGCACGGGGGACAGGGGAGCCTACGAGCAGTACTTC; CDR3 protein: CASTGDRGAYEQYF
clone size: NA; D gene: NA; J gene: TRBJ1-2; V gene: TRBV28; CDR3 DNA: TGTGCCAGCACCGGGACTAACTATGGCTACACCTTC; CDR3 protein: CASTGTNYGYTF
clone size: NA; D gene: NA; J gene: TRBJ1-2; V gene: TRBV19; CDR3 DNA: TGTGCCAGTAGTATAGCCGGATATGGCTACACCTTC; CDR3 protein: CASSIAGYGYTF
clone size: NA; D gene: TRBD2; J gene: TRBJ2-1; V gene: TRBV18; CDR3 DNA: TGTGCCAGCTCACAATGGACTAGCGGGACTTCAGATGATGAGCAGTTCTTC; CDR3 protein: CASSQWTSGTSDDEQFF
clone size: NA; D gene: NA; J gene: TRBJ2-7; V gene: TRBV18; CDR3 DNA: TGTGCCAGCTCACCGACGCCAGGGAGCTCCTACGAGCAGTACTTC; CDR3 protein: CASSPTPGSSYEQYF
clone size: few; D gene: TRBD1; J gene: TRBJ1-1; V gene: TRBV7-3; CDR3 DNA: TGTGCCAGCAGTATGGGACAGCCGAACACTGAAGCTTTCTTT; CDR3 protein: CASSMGQPNTEAFF
clone size: NA; D gene: TRBD1; J gene: TRBJ2-5; V gene: TRBV27; CDR3 DNA: TGTGCCAGCAGTTTTGGGACAGGGGCTACTCAAGAGACCCAGTACTTC; CDR3 protein: CASSFGTGATQETQYF
clone size: once; D gene: NA; J gene: TRBJ2-7; V gene: TRBV18; CDR3 DNA: TGTGCCAGCTCATCCTTATACGAGCAGTACTTC; CDR3 protein: CASSSLYEQYF